Described below is a single T cell receptor beta chain sequence and its context. Antigen unknown. Repertoires were generated with immunoSEQ multiplex PCR, while TCRdb's copy carries only in-frame clones and drops some. The sample contains under 2,000,000 clones, approximately 94% of which appear only once. There are 14 residues in the CDR3. In germline, CDR1 is SGHAT, CDR2 FQNNGV. V lost 2 bases and J 8 bases, leaving 15 bases between the germline ends. The entry originates in a study of shared clonotypes between healthy human individuals. Study-level results: Sequencing depth was predicted to influence how clonotypes are shared among donors.

Cells designated naive CD8 were CD45RO-negative and were positively selected for CCR7, with terminally differentiated effector memory CD45RA+ cells excluded. Material: naive CD8+ T cells sorted from blood. The V gene is TRBV11-2, the J gene TRBJ1-1; D may be TRBD1 (5 bases). This TCR was recovered from a man younger than 35 in good health. CDR3: CASSLITGGSEAFF. In DNA, the CDR3 is TGTGCCAGCAGCTTAATCACGGGGGGGAGCGAAGCTTTCTTT.